The present T cell receptor beta chain was sequenced within a study of T-cell memory formation after mild COVID-19. Findings of the study overall: Some responding clones appeared in pre-infection memory, suggesting cross-reactive memory joined. A balance of CD4 and CD8 characterized clones contracting day 15 to 85, whereas later expanders leaned CD4+. Contracting CD4+ clones were located mainly in CM and EM, and CD8+ clones in EMRA.

With constant-segment primers, 5'RACE yielded cDNA libraries of TCR alpha and TCR beta that carried sample barcodes and UMIs. TCRdb analysed the 5' RACE reads with MiXCR anew, one entry per CDR3 protein. In the table there are just over 300,000 distinct CDR3 sequences, just under 20% of which are singletons. Germline V gene lookup returns CDR1 LGHNA and CDR2 YSLEER. Deletions cut 4 bases from V and 6 bases from J, with 18 bases between. The CDR3 has 15 residues. Comments on this clonotype: Its antigen is unidentified.

This receptor was identified in a man aged 18 to 29 who had mild COVID-19 (a few samples of this study predate the infection). Cell type and time point are not known. The sequenced sample consisted of PBMCs or a T cell subset sorted from them (not recorded which). The chain carries TRBV4-3 and TRBJ1-2; D call uncertain. CDR3 DNA sequence: TGCGCCAGCAGCCCGGTCGGAACCCCAAGCCATGGCTACACCTTC. Its protein product is CASSPVGTPSHGYTF.